This TCR beta chain was sequenced during a study of cytomegalovirus exposure and HLA in healthy donors. 60 Vbeta and 13 Jbeta primers were used in PCR. Assay: immunoSEQ multiplex PCR; the TCRdb copy retains only in-frame clones and omits some. The sample lists roughly 140,000 clones, 70% to 85% seen once, with more than 2.5% in the top ten. The CDR3 contains 16 residues. Germline CDR1 ENHRY, CDR2 SYGVKD. V trimming: 4 bases; J trimming: 6 bases; junction bases outside the gene matches: 10. Healthy donors of bone marrow made up the group. Each donor was nominally healthy when sampled (though unrecorded immune exposures were likely). Study-level points and caveats: There were some public TCRs occurring in many donors, but most TCR sequences were rare.

This clone was picked up one time. The antigen is unknown. This sequence originates from a male donor in good health and CMV-seronegative. Sample: PBMCs. This chain uses TRBV10-3 with TRBJ2-2; 8 bases are shared with TRBD2. The CDR3: CAISGPGTRAAGELFF. The CDR3 DNA follows: TGTGCCATCAGTGGACCCGGGACTAGGGCCGCCGGGGAGCTGTTTTTT.